This T cell receptor beta chain was obtained from a study of blood T cells in healthy people across ages. Study information: Template switching retrieved approximately one barcoded beta molecule for each two T cells.

Study-wide findings and caveats: Comparison with aged donors showed that long-lived donors had more naive CD4+ cells and higher diversity. Correlation between TCR beta diversity and naive T cell percentage was strong.

Total RNA, at least 5.5 micrograms per sample, was extracted from PBMCs. V shed 4 bases and J 0 bases; nucleotides not matched to a gene: 9. Per germline, CDR1 SGDLS and CDR2 YYNGEE. The CDR3 runs to 18 residues. In this sample, this clonotype turned up a few times. The antigen remains undetermined. Through a sample-barcoded 5' primer and a J-beta primer mix, a second PCR was run for roughly 6 to 11 cycles. TCRdb re-derived calls from the 5' RACE reads in MiXCR, one entry per CDR3 protein. The data show roughly 730,000 distinct CDR3 sequences, approximately 53% seen once. The sequence was obtained from a man in his forties or fifties in good health. Material: blood. This sequence joins TRBV9 and TRBJ2-6, with 8 positions matching TRBD2. CDR3 sequence (DNA): TGTGCCAGCAGCCCCCGTTCGGGGGGGGTCTCTGGGGCCAACGTCCTGACTTTC. The encoded protein is CASSPRSGGVSGANVLTF.